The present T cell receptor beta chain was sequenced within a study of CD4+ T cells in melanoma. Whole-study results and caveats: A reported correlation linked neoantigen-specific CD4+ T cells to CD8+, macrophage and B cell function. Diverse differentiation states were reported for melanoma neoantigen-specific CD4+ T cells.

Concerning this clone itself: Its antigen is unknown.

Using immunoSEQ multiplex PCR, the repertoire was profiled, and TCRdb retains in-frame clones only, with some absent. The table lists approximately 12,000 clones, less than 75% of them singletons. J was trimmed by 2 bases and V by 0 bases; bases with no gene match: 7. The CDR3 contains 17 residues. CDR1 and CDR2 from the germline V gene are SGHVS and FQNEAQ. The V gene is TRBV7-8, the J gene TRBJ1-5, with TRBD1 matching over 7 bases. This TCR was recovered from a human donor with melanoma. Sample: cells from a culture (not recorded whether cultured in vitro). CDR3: CASSLAGGQGGNQPQHF. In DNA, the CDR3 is TGTGCCAGCAGCTTAGCAGGGGGGCAGGGGGGCAATCAGCCCCAGCATTTT.